This T cell receptor (beta chain) is from a study of CD8 T cells in Susac syndrome. After extraction with the RNeasy kit, roughly 0.45 to 1 ug of the RNA was reverse transcribed using random hexamers. TCRdb itself ran the immunoSEQ multiplex PCR reads through MiXCR, one entry per CDR3 protein. The sample includes approximately 140,000 distinct CDR3 sequences, 75% to 90% of them seen just once. CDR3 size: 18 residues. The ends lost 2 bases at V and 6 bases at J; junction bases unmatched: 13. The specimen sequenced was CD8+ T cells from PBMCs. The gene calls are TRBV12-3 or TRBV12-4 and TRBJ2-3; 11 bases align to TRBD2. This clonotype originated in a human donor with multiple sclerosis. The chain's CDR3 is CASSLPLAGGPDTDTQYF. The CDR3 region has the DNA TGTGCCAGCAGTTTACCCTTAGCGGGAGGGCCGGATACCGATACGCAGTATTTT.